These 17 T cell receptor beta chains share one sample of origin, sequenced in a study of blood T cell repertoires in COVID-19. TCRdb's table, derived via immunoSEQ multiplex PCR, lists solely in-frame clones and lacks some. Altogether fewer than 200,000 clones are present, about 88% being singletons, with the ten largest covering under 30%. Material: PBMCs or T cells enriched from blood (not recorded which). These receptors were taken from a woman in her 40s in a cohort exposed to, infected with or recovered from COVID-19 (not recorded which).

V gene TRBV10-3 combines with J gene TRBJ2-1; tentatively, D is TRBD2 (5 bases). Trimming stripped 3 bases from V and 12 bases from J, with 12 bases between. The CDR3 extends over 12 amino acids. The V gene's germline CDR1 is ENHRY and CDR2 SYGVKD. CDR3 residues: CAISESAGSQFF. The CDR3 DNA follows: TGTGCCATCAGTGAATCGGCGGGCTCGCAGTTCTTC.

The CDR3 DNA sequence: TGTGCCATCAGTGTTTCCGCACTAGGACAGTATGAAAAACTGTTTTTT. Translated: CAISVSALGQYEKLFF. The gene calls are TRBV10-3 and TRBJ1-4, with D possibly matching TRBD1 (6 bases). Trimming removed 4 bases at V and 6 bases at J, with 18 bases between. The CDR3 length is 16 residues. Germline-derived CDR1 and CDR2 are ENHRY and SYGVKD.

CDR3 bases: TGTGCCAGCAGCCAAGAGCCAGGCACGACCCAGCATTTT. It encodes CASSQEPGTTQHF. The chain couples TRBV3-1 (or the pseudogene TRBV3-2) to TRBJ1-5; D is unresolved. V lost 0 bases and J lost 11, with 11 bases in between. CDR1 is LGHDT and CDR2 is YNNKEL in the germline V gene (reference sequence). CDR3 length equals 13 residues.

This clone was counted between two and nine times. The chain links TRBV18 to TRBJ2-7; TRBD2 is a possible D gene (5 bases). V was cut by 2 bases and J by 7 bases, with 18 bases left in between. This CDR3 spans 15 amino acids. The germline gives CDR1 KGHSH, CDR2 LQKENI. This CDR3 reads CASSPGETADEEQYF. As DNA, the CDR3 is TGTGCCAGCTCACCAGGGGAGACGGCGGATGAAGAGCAGTACTTC.

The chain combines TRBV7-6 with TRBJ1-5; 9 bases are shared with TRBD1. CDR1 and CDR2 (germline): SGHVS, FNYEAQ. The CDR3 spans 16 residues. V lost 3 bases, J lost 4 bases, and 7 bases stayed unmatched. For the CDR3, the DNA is TGTGCCAGCAGCTTGTCCACAGGGGGCGGTAATCAGCCCCAGCATTTT. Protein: CASSLSTGGGNQPQHF.

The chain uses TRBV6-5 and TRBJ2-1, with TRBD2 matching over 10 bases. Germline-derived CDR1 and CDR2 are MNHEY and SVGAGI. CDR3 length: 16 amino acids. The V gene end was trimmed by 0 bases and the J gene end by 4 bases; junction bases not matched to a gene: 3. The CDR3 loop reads CASSYSASGGYNEQFF. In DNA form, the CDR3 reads TGTGCCAGCAGTTACTCGGCTAGCGGGGGATACAATGAGCAGTTCTTC.

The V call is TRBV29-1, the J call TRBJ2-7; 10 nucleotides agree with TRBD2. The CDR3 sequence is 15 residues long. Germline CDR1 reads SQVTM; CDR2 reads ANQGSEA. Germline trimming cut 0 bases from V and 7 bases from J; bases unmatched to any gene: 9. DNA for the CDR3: TGCAGCGTTGAAGATCGGGTAGCGGGAGGCGGGGAGCAGTACTTC. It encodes CSVEDRVAGGGEQYF.

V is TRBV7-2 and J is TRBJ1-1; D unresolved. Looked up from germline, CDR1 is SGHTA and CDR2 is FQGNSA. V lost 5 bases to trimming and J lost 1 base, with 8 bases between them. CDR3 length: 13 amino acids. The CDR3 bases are TGTGCCAGCAGCCTCGATAGGAACACTGAAGCTTTCTTT. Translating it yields CASSLDRNTEAFF.

As DNA, the CDR3 is TGTGCCAGTAGTATGAGGAACTATGGCTACACCTTC. Encoded protein: CASSMRNYGYTF. The gene calls are TRBV19 and TRBJ1-2; no definite D call. The V and J ends lost 3 bases and 2 bases respectively, with 4 bases between them. The CDR3 spans 12 residues. Germline V gives CDR1 LNHDA, CDR2 SQIVND (reference sequence).

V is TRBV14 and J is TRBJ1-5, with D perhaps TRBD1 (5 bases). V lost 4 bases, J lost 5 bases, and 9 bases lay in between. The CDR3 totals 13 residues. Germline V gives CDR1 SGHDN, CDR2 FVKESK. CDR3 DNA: TGTGCCAGCAGCCCAGGGTTGGATCAGCCCCAGCATTTT. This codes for CASSPGLDQPQHF.

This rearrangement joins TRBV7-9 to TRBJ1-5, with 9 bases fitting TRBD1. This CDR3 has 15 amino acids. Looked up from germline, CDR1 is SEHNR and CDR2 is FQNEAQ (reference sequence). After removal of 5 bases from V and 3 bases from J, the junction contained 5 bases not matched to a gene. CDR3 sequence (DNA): TGTGCCAGCAGCCTGACAGGGGGGAACAATCAGCCCCAGCATTTT. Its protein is CASSLTGGNNQPQHF.

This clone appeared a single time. The CDR3, as DNA: TGTGCCACCAGCAGCGATACAGGGTGGACCGGGGAGCTGTTTTTT. Translating it yields CATSSDTGWTGELFF. This sequence joins TRBV15 and TRBJ2-2, with D possibly TRBD1 on 6 matching bases. This CDR3 is 15 amino acids long. CDR1 is LNHNV and CDR2 is YYDKDF in the germline V gene (reference sequence). With 3 bases removed from V and 5 bases from J, the gap between germline ends came to 13 bases.

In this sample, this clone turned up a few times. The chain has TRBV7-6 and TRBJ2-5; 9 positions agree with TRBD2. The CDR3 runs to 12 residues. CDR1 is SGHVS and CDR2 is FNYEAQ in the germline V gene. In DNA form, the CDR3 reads TGTGGTAGCGGGGGCCTCCAAGAGACCCAGTACTTC. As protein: CGSGGLQETQYF.

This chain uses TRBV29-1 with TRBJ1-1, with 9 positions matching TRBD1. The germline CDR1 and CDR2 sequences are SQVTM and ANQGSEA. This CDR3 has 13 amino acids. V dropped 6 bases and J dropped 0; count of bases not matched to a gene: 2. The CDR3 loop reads CSVGTGLNTEAFF. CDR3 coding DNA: TGCAGCGTGGGGACAGGGCTGAACACTGAAGCTTTCTTT.

DNA for the CDR3: TGTGCCAGCAGCCGACAGGGGGAAAATTCACCCCTCCACTTT. Encoded protein: CASSRQGENSPLHF. V gene TRBV6-5 combines with J gene TRBJ1-6; 9 bases align to TRBD1. The CDR3 has 14 amino acids. The germline V gene has CDR1 MNHEY and CDR2 SVGAGI. J lost 7 bases, V lost 6 bases, and 4 bases had no gene match.

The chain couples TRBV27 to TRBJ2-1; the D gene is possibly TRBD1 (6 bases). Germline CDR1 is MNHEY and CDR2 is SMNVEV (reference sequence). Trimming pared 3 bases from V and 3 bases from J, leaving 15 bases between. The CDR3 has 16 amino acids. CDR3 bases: TGTGCCAGCAGTTTGCCCAGGGGAACCCGCTACAATGAGCAGTTCTTC. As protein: CASSLPRGTRYNEQFF.

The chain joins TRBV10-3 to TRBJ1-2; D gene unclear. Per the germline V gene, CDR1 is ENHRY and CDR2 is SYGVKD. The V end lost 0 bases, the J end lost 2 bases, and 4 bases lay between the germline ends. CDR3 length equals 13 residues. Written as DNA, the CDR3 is TGTGCCATCAGTGAGTCGGGCAACTATGGCTACACCTTC. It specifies CAISESGNYGYTF.